Listed here are 28 T cell receptor beta chains from one sample, sequenced in a study of immune evolution from preneoplasia to lung adenocarcinoma. The table came from immunoSEQ multiplex PCR; TCRdb's copy has only in-frame clones and leaves some out. The repertoire holds more than 25,000 clones, with around 74% as singletons. The specimen was FFPE invasive lung adenocarcinoma tissue. These receptors were taken from a person aged 60 to 70 with invasive lung adenocarcinoma. Some clones in this sample may be carry-over from other donors' samples.

The chain employs TRBV29-1 and TRBJ2-7; D gene ambiguous. CDR1 is SQVTM, CDR2 ANQGSEA, per germline. Trimming shortened V by 7 bases and J by 1 base, and 11 bases separated the two germline ends. The CDR3 is 12 residues long. The CDR3 here is CSARLGSYEQYF. CDR3 in DNA: TGCAGCGCCCGGTTAGGTTCCTACGAGCAGTACTTC.

The V call is TRBV7-2, the J call TRBJ2-1, with D possibly matching TRBD2 (6 bases). Germline assignment: CDR1 SGHTA and CDR2 FQGNSA. The V gene lost 5 bases and the J gene lost 15 bases, with 23 bases spanning the gap. This CDR3 comprises 14 residues. DNA of the CDR3: TGTGCCAGCAGCCTTAACGGCCCTAGCGCCCAGGGGTTCTTC. Translated: CASSLNGPSAQGFF.

The V call is TRBV29-1, the J call TRBJ1-3, with D possibly TRBD1 on 5 matching bases. CDR1 and CDR2 from the germline V gene are SQVTM and ANQGSEA. The CDR3 is 13 residues long. The ends were cut back, 4 bases at V and 5 bases at J, with 12 bases in the middle. CDR3 protein: CSVVAGLRNTIYF. The CDR3 coding sequence is TGCAGCGTTGTGGCAGGGCTCCGAAACACCATATATTTT.

The CDR3 loop is CASSLVSSGYNEQFF. The CDR3 coding sequence is TGTGCCAGCAGCTTAGTTTCTAGCGGGTACAATGAGCAGTTCTTC. J is TRBJ2-1 and V is TRBV11-1, with 8 bases matching TRBD2. J gave up 4 bases and V 1 base, and 3 bases lay outside the gene matches. CDR3 length: 15 residues. Per the germline V gene, CDR1 is SGHAT and CDR2 is FQDESV (reference sequence). Complete variable domain (other parts from reference TRBV11-1 and TRBJ2-1): EAEVAQSPRYKITEKSQAVAFWCDPISGHATLYWYRQILGQGPELLVQFQDESVVDDSQLPKDRFSAERLKGVDSTLKIQPAELGDSAMYLCASSLVSSGYNEQFFGPGTRLTVL.

The gene calls are TRBV5-1 and TRBJ2-5; 9 nucleotides match TRBD1. Trimming cost V 1 base and J 5 bases; bases outside gene matches: 6. The CDR3 consists of 15 residues. Per germline, CDR1 SGHRS and CDR2 YFSETQ. The CDR3 region has the DNA TGCGCCAGCAGCTTGAGTACAGGGGGCCGGGAGACCCAGTACTTC. Translated, it gives CASSLSTGGRETQYF.

A few counts support this clone. This chain joins TRBV30 and TRBJ2-4, with TRBD1 identical over 7 bases. The CDR3 runs 15 residues. CDR1 is GTSNPN and CDR2 is SVGIG in the germline V gene (reference sequence). V was pared by 3 bases and J by 5 bases, with 10 bases of the junction left unmatched. The CDR3 DNA reads as TGTGCCTGGAGACTGGGCGACAGGGATGAAAACATTCAGTACTTC. Translating gives CAWRLGDRDENIQYF.

The chain employs TRBV28 and TRBJ1-2; D is uncertain. Germline CDR1 reads MDHEN; CDR2 reads SYDVKM. The ends were cut back, 5 bases at V and 4 bases at J, with 5 bases in the middle. The CDR3 covers 11 residues. The CDR3 spells CASSHRYGYTF. The CDR3 region has the DNA TGTGCCAGCAGTCACCGCTATGGCTACACCTTC.

The rearrangement links TRBV7-2 to TRBJ2-3; D unresolved. The CDR3 loop spans 15 amino acids. With 5 bases removed from V and 2 bases from J, the gap between germline ends came to 14 bases. CDR1 is SGHTA, CDR2 FQGNSA, per germline. The CDR3 bases are TGTGCCAGCAGCCCGAACTATCTCTCCACAGATACGCAGTATTTT. It specifies CASSPNYLSTDTQYF.

This clone was counted a single time. The rearrangement links TRBV11-2 to TRBJ2-3; 9 bases match TRBD2. CDR1 is SGHAT and CDR2 is FQNNGV in the germline V gene. V was pared by 5 bases and J by 11 bases, with 26 bases of the junction left unmatched. This CDR3 contains 19 residues. CDR3 DNA: TGTGCCAGCAGCCTATCCCCTAATCTAGCGGGAACCGGGCAAAGTAGGCAGTATTTT. Translation gives CASSLSPNLAGTGQSRQYF.

The CDR3 DNA reads as TGTGCCAGCAGCTTATCTCGTGGTGAAAAACTGTTTTTT. Residues: CASSLSRGEKLFF. This sequence joins TRBV7-2 and TRBJ1-4; no reliable D call. This CDR3 has 13 amino acids. Germline values: CDR1 SGHTA, CDR2 FQGNSA. V was shortened by 2 bases and J by 7 bases, with 8 bases between the two germline ends.

About this clone itself: A read error is possible here, since a much larger clone lies one base away. This chain links TRBV5-1 with TRBJ1-1; D is unresolved. This CDR3 is 12 amino acids long. Germline V CDR1 and CDR2: SGHRS, YFSETQ. V shed 5 bases and J shed 2 bases, with 7 bases lying between them. The CDR3 coding sequence is TGCGCCAGCAGTGGGGTCAACACTGAAGCTTTCTTT. Translating it yields CASSGVNTEAFF.

The chain combines TRBV27 with TRBJ2-5; 9 nucleotides align to TRBD1. Germline V gene lookup returns CDR1 MNHEY and CDR2 SMNVEV (reference sequence). Losses at the gene ends were 5 bases for V and 5 bases for J; bases not matched to a gene: 9. The CDR3 has 15 residues. The CDR3 loop reads CASSTLNRGRETQYF. The CDR3 DNA reads as TGTGCCAGCAGTACCCTAAACAGGGGGCGGGAGACCCAGTACTTC.

The CDR3 region is CASSRASGRALETQYF. CDR3 coding DNA: TGTGCCAGCAGCCGAGCGAGCGGGAGGGCCTTAGAGACCCAGTACTTC. The chain couples TRBV7-2 to TRBJ2-5, with 10 nucleotides matching TRBD2. Germline CDR1 reads SGHTA; CDR2 reads FQGNSA. This CDR3 is 16 amino acids long. J lost 4 bases, V lost 5 bases, and 10 bases had no gene match.

The chain has TRBV7-9 and TRBJ2-3, with 16 bases that match TRBD2. Germline CDR1 and CDR2: SEHNR and FQNEAQ (reference sequence). With V trimmed by 5 bases and J by 0 bases, 5 bases remained unmatched. This CDR3 spans 18 amino acids. CDR3 coding DNA: TGTGCCAGCAGCGACCCGGGACTAGCGGGAGGGAGCACAGATACGCAGTATTTT. This translates into CASSDPGLAGGSTDTQYF.

The V gene is TRBV19, the J gene TRBJ1-1, with unresolved D. Germline V lookup: CDR1 LNHDA, CDR2 SQIVND (reference sequence). V lost 3 bases and J 0 bases, leaving 17 bases between the germline ends. The CDR3 runs 17 residues. The CDR3 sequence is CASSILPRTAMNTEAFF. In DNA form, the CDR3 reads TGTGCCAGTAGTATTCTCCCTAGGACGGCCATGAACACTGAAGCTTTCTTT. The full variable domain, its missing parts supplied by reference TRBV19 and TRBJ1-1, is DGGITQSPKYLFRKEGQNVTLSCEQNLNHDAMYWYRQDPGQGLRLIYYSQIVNDFQKGDIAEGYSVSREKKESFPLTVTSAQKNPTAFYLCASSILPRTAMNTEAFFGQGTRLTVV.

This clone came up once. V gene TRBV19 combines with J gene TRBJ1-2; D call uncertain. The CDR3 is 13 amino acids. V lost 7 bases and J lost 5, with 14 bases in between. Germline V gene sequence: CDR1 LNHDA, CDR2 SQIVND (reference sequence). DNA of the CDR3: TGTGCCAGTAAAGACCGGGCCCCTTATGGCTACACCTTC. Protein sequence: CASKDRAPYGYTF.

J is TRBJ2-3 and V is TRBV2, with D tentatively TRBD2 (6 bases). Trimming took 6 bases from V and 10 from J, leaving 17 bases between them. The V gene's germline CDR1 is SNHLY and CDR2 FYNNEI. The CDR3 spans 13 residues. CDR3 protein: CASRSPLASPQYF. CDR3 nucleotides: TGTGCCAGCAGGTCCCCTCTAGCGAGTCCGCAGTATTTT.

A remark on this clone: One end of the junction varies from germline; a read error may be responsible. The chain employs TRBV18 and TRBJ2-2; a weak D match, TRBD1 (6 bases). CDR3 size: 14 residues. CDR1 is KGHSH, CDR2 LQKENI, per germline. CDR3: CASSPDRNTGELFF. The CDR3 DNA reads TGTGCCAGCTCGCCCGACAGGAACACCGGGGAGCTATTTTTT.

The chain carries TRBV27 and TRBJ2-3; tentatively, D is TRBD1 (7 bases). The CDR3 length is 15 residues. CDR1 is MNHEY, CDR2 SMNVEV, per germline (reference sequence). Trimming cost V 6 bases and J 3 bases, with 16 bases left between them. The CDR3 DNA reads as TGTGCCAGCAGCCGACGACAGGGAGGTACAGATACGCAGTATTTT. Encoded protein: CASSRRQGGTDTQYF.

This rearrangement joins TRBV7-3 to TRBJ1-1; D remains ambiguous. Trimming stripped 0 bases from V and 1 base from J, with 3 bases between. Germline loops: CDR1 SGHTA, CDR2 FQGTGA. The CDR3 totals 13 residues. In nucleotides, the CDR3 is TGTGCCAGCAGCTTAACCAGGAACACTGAAGCTTTCTTT. The encoded protein is CASSLTRNTEAFF.

V gene TRBV5-4 combines with J gene TRBJ2-1, with 10 bases lining up with TRBD2. CDR1 SGHNT and CDR2 YYREEE come from the germline V gene (reference sequence). This CDR3 region has 16 residues. V lost 4 bases, J lost 9 bases, and 13 bases stayed unmatched. DNA of the CDR3: TGTGCCAGCAGCCGGGGGGCAGCGGGAGGGCCGGGTGAGCAGTTCTTC. Protein sequence: CASSRGAAGGPGEQFF.

This clone showed up just once. The V gene is TRBV9, the J gene TRBJ2-3; TRBD2 might be the D (5 bases). Trimming pared 0 bases from V and 2 bases from J, leaving 10 bases between. The CDR3 runs to 15 residues. The germline V gene encodes CDR1 SGDLS and CDR2 YYNGEE. The CDR3: CASSVGRLFTDTQYF. For the CDR3, the DNA is TGTGCCAGCAGCGTAGGGAGACTATTCACAGATACGCAGTATTTT.

A few counts support this clone. The chain uses TRBV21-1 and TRBJ2-1; the table's D call, TRBD2, was not checked against the DNA. TRBV21-1 is a pseudogene. The CDR3 spans 15 residues. CDR3 coding DNA: TGTGCCAGCAGCCTACGGACTAGCGGGAGGGGTGAGCAGTTCTTC. Translation gives CASSLRTSGRGEQFF.

This rearrangement joins TRBV28 to TRBJ2-2; TRBD1 matches at 7 bases. J was trimmed by 1 base and V by 4 bases; bases with no gene match: 9. Germline CDR1 is MDHEN and CDR2 is SYDVKM. This CDR3 has 17 amino acids. The CDR3 region has the DNA TGTGCCAGCAGTTCCGAAGTGGGACAGCTGAACACCGGGGAGCTGTTTTTT. Encoded protein: CASSSEVGQLNTGELFF. The complete variable domain, with remaining parts taken from reference TRBV28 and TRBJ2-2, reads DVKVTQSSRYLVKRTGEKVFLECVQDMDHENMFWYRQDPGLGLRLIYFSYDVKMKEKGDIPEGYSVSREKKERFSLILESASTNQTSMYLCASSSEVGQLNTGELFFGEGSRLTVL.

The genes are TRBV19 and TRBJ1-4, with D perhaps matching TRBD1 (6 bases). This CDR3 is 15 amino acids long. Per germline, CDR1 LNHDA and CDR2 SQIVND (reference sequence). With 4 bases removed from V and 3 bases from J, the gap between germline ends came to 12 bases. The CDR3 DNA is TGTGCCAGTAGTAAACAGGGAGCGGCTAATGAAAAACTGTTTTTT. Translation gives CASSKQGAANEKLFF.

The J gene is TRBJ2-7, the V gene TRBV15; a weak D match, TRBD2 (5 bases). Deletions cut 0 bases from V and 2 bases from J, with 11 bases between. This CDR3 has 15 residues. CDR1 and CDR2 (germline): LNHNV, YYDKDF (reference sequence). The CDR3 is CATSRDSAGTYEQYF. In DNA, the CDR3 is TGTGCCACCAGCAGAGATTCCGCGGGCACCTACGAGCAGTACTTC.

This clone was recorded only once. The genes are TRBV19 and TRBJ2-2; no clear D gene. Germline CDR1 is LNHDA and CDR2 is SQIVND (reference sequence). V was clipped by 3 bases and J by 0 bases, with 8 bases between them. This CDR3 comprises 15 residues. Here the CDR3 reads CASSMSGTNTGELFF. In DNA, the CDR3 is TGTGCCAGTAGTATGTCGGGCACGAACACCGGGGAGCTGTTTTTT.

This rearrangement joins TRBV7-7 to TRBJ2-2, with D perhaps assigned TRBD1 or TRBD2 (5 bases each). V lost 1 base, J lost 3 bases, and 9 bases lay in between. CDR1 is SSHAT and CDR2 is FNYEAQ in the germline V gene (reference sequence). This CDR3 region has 15 residues. CDR3 region: CASSLVGGDTGELFF. CDR3 sequence (DNA): TGTGCCAGCAGCTTAGTTGGGGGTGACACCGGGGAGCTGTTTTTT. Drawing the rest from reference TRBV7-7 and TRBJ2-2, the complete variable domain is GAGVSQSPRYKVTKRGQDVTLRCDPISSHATLYWYQQALGQGPEFLTYFNYEAQPDKSGLPSDRFSAERPEGSISTLTIQRTEQRDSAMYRCASSLVGGDTGELFFGEGSRLTVL.